This T cell receptor (beta chain) was recovered during a study of blood T cells in healthy people across ages. Germline V gives CDR1 MGHRA, CDR2 YSYEKL. CDR3 size: 18 residues. There are a few counts of this clonotype. A second PCR, run for about 6 to 11 cycles, used a sample-barcoded 5' primer plus a J-beta primer mix. TCRdb processed the 5' RACE reads anew with MiXCR; each CDR3 protein has one entry. The table includes more than 800,000 distinct CDR3 sequences, less than 50% detected once. The chain couples TRBV4-1 to TRBJ2-4; possibly TRBD2 for D (6 bases). The J call may be wrong; the DNA end is better matched by TRBJ2-7. The receptor comes from an older woman in good health. What was sequenced was blood. CDR3 DNA sequence: TGCGCCAGCAGCCAAGTTCCTCCTACTACTAGCAGGGCTTACGAGCAGTACTTC. Residues: CASSQVPPTTSRAYEQYF.